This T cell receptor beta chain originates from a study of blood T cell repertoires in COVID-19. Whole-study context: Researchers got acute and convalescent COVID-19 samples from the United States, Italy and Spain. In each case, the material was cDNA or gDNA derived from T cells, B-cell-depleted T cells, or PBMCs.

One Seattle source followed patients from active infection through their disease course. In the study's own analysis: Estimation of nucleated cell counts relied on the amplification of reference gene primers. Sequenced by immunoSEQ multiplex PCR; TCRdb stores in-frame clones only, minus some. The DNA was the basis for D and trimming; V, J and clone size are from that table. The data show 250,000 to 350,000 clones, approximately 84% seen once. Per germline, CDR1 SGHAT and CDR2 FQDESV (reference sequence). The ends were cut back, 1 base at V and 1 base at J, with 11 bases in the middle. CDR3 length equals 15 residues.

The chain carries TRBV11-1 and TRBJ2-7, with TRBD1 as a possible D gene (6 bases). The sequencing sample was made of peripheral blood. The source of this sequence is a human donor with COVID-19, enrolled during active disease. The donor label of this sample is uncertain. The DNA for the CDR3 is TGTGCCAGCAGCTTAGTTCTGGACAGTTCCTACGAGCAGTACTTC. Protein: CASSLVLDSSYEQYF.